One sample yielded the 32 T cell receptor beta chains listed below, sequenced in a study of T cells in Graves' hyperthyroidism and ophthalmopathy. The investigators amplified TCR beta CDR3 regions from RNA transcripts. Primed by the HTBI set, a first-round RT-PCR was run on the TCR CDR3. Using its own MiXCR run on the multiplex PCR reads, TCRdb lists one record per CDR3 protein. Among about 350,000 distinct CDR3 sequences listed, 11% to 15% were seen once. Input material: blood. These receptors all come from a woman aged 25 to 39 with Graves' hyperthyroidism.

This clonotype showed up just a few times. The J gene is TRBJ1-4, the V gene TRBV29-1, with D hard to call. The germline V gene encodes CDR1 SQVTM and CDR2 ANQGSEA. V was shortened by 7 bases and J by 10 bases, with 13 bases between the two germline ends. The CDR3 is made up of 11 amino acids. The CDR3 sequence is CSAHKDGKLFF. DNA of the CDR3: TGCAGCGCTCACAAAGATGGAAAACTGTTTTTT.

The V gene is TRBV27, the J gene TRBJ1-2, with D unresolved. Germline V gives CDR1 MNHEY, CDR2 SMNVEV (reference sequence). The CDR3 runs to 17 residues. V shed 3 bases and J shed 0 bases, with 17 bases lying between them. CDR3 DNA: TGTGCCAGCAGTTTTGTGGCAAATGGGAAGCCTAACTATGGCTACACCTTC. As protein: CASSFVANGKPNYGYTF.

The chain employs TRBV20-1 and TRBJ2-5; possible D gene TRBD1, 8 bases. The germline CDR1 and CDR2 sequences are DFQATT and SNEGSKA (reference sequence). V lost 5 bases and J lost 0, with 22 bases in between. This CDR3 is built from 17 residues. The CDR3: CSAHPLTGEGYQETQYF. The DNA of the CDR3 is TGCAGTGCTCACCCCCTGACAGGGGAGGGGTACCAAGAGACCCAGTACTTC.

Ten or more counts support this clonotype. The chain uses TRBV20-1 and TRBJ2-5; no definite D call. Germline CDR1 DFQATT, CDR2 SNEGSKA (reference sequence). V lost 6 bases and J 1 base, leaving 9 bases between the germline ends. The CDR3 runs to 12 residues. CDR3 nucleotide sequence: TGCAGTGCCCTTGGGCCCCAAGAGACCCAGTACTTC. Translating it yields CSALGPQETQYF.

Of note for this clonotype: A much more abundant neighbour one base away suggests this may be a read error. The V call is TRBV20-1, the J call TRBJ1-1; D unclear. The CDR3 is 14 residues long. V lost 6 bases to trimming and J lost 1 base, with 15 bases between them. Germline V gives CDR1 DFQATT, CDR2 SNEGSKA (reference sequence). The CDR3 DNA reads TGCAGTGCCCGTACAGACGGAGCGAACACTGAAGCTTTCTTT. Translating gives CSARTDGANTEAFF.

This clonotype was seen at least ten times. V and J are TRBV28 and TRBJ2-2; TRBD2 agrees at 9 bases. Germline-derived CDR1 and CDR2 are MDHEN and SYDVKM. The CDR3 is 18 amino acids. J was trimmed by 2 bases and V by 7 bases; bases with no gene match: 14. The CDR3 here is CASTLPRGLAGNTGELFF. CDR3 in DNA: TGTGCCAGCACCCTCCCACGGGGGCTAGCGGGAAACACCGGGGAGCTGTTTTTT.

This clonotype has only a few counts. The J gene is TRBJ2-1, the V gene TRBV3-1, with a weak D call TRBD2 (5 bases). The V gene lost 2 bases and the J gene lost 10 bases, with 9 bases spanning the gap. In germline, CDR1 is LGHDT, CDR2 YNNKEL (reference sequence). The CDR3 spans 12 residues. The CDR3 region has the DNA TGTGCCAGCAGCCAATCCTCGGGGGAGCAGTTCTTC. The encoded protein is CASSQSSGEQFF.

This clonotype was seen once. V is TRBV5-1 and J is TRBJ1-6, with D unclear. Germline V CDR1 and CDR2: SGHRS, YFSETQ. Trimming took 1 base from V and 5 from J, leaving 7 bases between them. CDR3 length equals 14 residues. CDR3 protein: CASSLIYDNSPLHF. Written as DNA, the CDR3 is TGCGCCAGCAGCTTGATCTATGATAATTCACCCCTCCACTTT.

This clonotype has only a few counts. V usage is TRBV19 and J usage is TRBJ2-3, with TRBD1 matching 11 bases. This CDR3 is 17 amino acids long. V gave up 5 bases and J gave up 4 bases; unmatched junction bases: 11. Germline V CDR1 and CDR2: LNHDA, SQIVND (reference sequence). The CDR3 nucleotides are TGTGCCAGTAGTCAACGGACAGGGGGCGGGAGTCCAGATACGCAGTATTTT. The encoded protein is CASSQRTGGGSPDTQYF. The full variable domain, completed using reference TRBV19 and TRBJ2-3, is DGGITQSPKYLFRKEGQNVTLSCEQNLNHDAMYWYRQDPGQGLRLIYYSQIVNDFQKGDIAEGYSVSREKKESFPLTVTSAQKNPTAFYLCASSQRTGGGSPDTQYFGPGTRLTVL.

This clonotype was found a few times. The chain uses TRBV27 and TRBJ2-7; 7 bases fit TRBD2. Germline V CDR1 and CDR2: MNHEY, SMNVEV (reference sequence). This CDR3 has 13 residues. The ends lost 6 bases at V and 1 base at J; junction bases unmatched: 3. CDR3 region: CASRPSGSYEQYF. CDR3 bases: TGTGCCAGCAGACCTAGCGGATCCTACGAGCAGTACTTC.

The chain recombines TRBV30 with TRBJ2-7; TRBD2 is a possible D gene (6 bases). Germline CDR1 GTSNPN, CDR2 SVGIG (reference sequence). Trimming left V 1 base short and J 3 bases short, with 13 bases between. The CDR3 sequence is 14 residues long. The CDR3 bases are TGTGCCTGGAGTGCCGGGACTGGGGACTACGAGCAGTACTTC. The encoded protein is CAWSAGTGDYEQYF.

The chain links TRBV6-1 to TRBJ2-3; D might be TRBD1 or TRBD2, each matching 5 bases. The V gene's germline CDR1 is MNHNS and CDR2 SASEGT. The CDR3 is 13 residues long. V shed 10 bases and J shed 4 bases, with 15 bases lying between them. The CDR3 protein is CATGATGADTQYF. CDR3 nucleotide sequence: TGTGCCACCGGGGCGACGGGTGCAGATACGCAGTATTTT.

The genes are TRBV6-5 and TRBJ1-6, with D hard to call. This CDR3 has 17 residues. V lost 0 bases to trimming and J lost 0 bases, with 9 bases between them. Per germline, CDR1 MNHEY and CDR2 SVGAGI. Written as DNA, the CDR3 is TGTGCCAGCAGTTACTCCCCAGAACTCTCCTATAATTCACCCCTCCACTTT. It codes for CASSYSPELSYNSPLHF.

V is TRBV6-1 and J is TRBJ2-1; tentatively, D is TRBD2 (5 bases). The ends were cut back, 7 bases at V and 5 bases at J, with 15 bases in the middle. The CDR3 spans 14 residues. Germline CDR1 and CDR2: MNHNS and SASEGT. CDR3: CASTKLGSNNEQFF. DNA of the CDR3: TGTGCCAGCACCAAACTAGGGTCTAACAATGAGCAGTTCTTC.

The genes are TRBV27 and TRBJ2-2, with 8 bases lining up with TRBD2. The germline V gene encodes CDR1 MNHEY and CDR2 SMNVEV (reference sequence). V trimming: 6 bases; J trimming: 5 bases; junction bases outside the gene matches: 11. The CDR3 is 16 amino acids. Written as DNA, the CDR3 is TGTGCCAGCAGACCGCAAGCGGGAGTACAGACCGGGGAGCTGTTTTTT. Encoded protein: CASRPQAGVQTGELFF.

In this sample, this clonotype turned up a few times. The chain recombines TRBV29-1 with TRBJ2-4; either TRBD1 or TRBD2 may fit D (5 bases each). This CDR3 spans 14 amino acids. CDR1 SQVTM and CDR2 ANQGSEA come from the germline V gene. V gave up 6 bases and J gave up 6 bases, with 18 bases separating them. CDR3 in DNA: TGCAGCGTGAGGGACCCCGGGCGCGGAAACATTCAGTACTTC. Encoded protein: CSVRDPGRGNIQYF.

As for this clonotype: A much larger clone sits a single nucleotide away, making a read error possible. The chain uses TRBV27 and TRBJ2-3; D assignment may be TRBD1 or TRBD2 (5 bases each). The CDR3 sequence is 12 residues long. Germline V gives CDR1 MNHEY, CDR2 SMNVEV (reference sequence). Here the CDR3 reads CASGLSAGRQYF. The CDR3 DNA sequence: TGTGCCAGCGGTTTATCGGCAGGGAGACAGTATTTT.

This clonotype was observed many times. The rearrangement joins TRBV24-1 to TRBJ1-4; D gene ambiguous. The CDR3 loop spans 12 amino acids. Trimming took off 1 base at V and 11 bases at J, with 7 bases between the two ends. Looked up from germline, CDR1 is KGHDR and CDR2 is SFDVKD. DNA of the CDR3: TGTGCCACCAGTGATTTTGCTGGGAAACTGTTTTTT. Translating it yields CATSDFAGKLFF.

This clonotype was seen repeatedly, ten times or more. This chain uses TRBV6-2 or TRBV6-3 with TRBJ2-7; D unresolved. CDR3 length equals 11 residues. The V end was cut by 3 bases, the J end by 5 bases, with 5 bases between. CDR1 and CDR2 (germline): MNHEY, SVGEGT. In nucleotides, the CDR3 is TGTGCCAGCAGTTATTGGAACGAGCAGTACTTC. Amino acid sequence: CASSYWNEQYF.

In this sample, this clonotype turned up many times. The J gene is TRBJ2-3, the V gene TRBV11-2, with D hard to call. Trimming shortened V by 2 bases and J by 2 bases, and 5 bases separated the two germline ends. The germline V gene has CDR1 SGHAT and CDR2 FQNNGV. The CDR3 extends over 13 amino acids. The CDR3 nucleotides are TGTGCCAGCAGCTTAATCCTCACAGATACGCAGTATTTT. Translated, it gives CASSLILTDTQYF.

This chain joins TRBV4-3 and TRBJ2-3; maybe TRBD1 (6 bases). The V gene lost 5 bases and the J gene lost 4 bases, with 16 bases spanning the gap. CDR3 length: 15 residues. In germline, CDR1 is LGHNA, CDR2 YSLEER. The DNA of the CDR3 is TGCGCCAGCAGCTCCGGGACATGGTTGGCAGATACGCAGTATTTT. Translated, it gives CASSSGTWLADTQYF.

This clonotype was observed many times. The CDR3 nucleotides read TGTGCCAGCAGCTCCGGGCTAGCGGGAGCCTGGGGTTACGAGCAGTACTTC. It translates to CASSSGLAGAWGYEQYF. The V and J genes are TRBV11-2 and TRBJ2-7; TRBD2 matches 10 bases. J gave up 4 bases and V 4 bases, and 13 bases lay outside the gene matches. The CDR3 has 17 residues. Per the germline V gene, CDR1 is SGHAT and CDR2 is FQNNGV.

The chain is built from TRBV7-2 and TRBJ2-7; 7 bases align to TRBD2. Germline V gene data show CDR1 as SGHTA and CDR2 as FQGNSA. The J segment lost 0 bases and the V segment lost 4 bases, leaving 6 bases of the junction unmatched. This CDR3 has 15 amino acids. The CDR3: CASSYSGTTSYEQYF. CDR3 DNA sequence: TGTGCCAGCAGCTACTCCGGGACTACCTCCTACGAGCAGTACTTC. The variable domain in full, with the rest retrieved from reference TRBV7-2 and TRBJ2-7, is GAGVSQSPSNKVTEKGKDVELRCDPISGHTALYWYRQSLGQGLEFLIYFQGNSAPDKSGLPSDRFSAERTGGSVSTLTIQRTQQEDSAVYLCASSYSGTTSYEQYFGPGTRLTVT.

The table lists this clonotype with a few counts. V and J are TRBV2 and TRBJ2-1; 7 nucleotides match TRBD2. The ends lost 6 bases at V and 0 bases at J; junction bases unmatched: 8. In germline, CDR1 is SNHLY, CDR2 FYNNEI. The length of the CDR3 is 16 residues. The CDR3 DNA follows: TGTGCCAGCAGCGAAAGCGGGGTCAGCTCCTACAATGAGCAGTTCTTC. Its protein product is CASSESGVSSYNEQFF.

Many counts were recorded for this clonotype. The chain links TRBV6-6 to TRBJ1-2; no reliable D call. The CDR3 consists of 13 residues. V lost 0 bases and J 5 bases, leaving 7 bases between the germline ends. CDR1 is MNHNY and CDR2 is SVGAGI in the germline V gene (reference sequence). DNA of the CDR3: TGTGCCAGCAGTTACTCGCGGCAGTATGGCTACACCTTC. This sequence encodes CASSYSRQYGYTF.

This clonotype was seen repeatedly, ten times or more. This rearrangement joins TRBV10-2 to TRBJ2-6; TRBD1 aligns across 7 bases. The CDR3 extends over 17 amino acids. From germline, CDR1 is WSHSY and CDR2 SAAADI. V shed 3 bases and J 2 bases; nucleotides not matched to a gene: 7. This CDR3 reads CASSDQKTGTGANVLTF. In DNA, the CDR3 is TGCGCCAGCAGTGACCAGAAGACAGGGACTGGGGCCAACGTCCTGACTTTC.

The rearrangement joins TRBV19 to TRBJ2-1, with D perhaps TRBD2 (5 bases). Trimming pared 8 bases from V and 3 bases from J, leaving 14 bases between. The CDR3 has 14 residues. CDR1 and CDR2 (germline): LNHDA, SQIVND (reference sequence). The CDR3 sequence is CASGSRQIYNEQFF. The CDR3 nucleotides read TGTGCCAGTGGGAGCCGTCAGATCTACAATGAGCAGTTCTTC.

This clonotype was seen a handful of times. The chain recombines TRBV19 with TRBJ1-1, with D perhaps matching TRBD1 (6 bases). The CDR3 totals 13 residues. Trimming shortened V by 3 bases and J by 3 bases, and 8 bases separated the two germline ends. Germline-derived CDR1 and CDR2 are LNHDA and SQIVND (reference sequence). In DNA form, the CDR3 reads TGTGCCAGTAGTATCGCAGGGGACACTGAAGCTTTCTTT. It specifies CASSIAGDTEAFF.

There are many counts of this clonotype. DNA of the CDR3: TGTGCCAGCAGGTTAACAGGGGGCGCGTCCGGGGAGCTGTTTTTT. It translates to CASRLTGGASGELFF. The chain recombines TRBV11-2 with TRBJ2-2, with 9 bases fitting TRBD1. V dropped 6 bases and J dropped 6; count of bases not matched to a gene: 8. The CDR3 consists of 15 residues. Germline CDR1 is SGHAT and CDR2 is FQNNGV.

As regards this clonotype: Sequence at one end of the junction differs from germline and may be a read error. CDR3 bases: TGTGCTAGCAGCCTTAGCGGGGCTGCCGGGGAGCTGTTTTTT. Translated, it gives CASSLSGAAGELFF. The rearrangement links TRBV7-7 to TRBJ2-2, with 8 bases matching TRBD2. The CDR3 runs 14 residues. Germline lookup yields CDR1 SSHAT and CDR2 FNYEAQ (reference sequence).

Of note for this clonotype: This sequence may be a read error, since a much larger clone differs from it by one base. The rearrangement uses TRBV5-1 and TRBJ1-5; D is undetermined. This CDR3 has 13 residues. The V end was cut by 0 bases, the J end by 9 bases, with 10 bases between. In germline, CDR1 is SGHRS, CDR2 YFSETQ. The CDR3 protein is CASSLAGHRPQHF. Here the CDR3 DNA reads TGCGCCAGCAGCTTGGCGGGTCATCGGCCCCAGCATTTT.

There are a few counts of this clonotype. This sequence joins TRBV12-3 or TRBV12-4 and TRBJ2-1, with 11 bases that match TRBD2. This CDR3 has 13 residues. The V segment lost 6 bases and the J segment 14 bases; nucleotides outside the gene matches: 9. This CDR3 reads CASSPLSGRVEFF. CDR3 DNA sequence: TGTGCCAGCAGCCCCCTTAGCGGGAGGGTGGAGTTCTTC.